The 22 T cell receptor beta chains below all came from one sample that was sequenced in a study of blood T cells in healthy people across ages. The second PCR ran roughly 7 to 12 cycles with a sample-barcoded 5' primer and J-beta primers. TCRdb redid the calling of the 5' RACE reads with MiXCR, one entry per CDR3 protein. Of around 400,000 distinct CDR3 sequences listed, approximately 47% are singletons. The sequenced material came from blood. These receptors were taken from a man between 60 and 75 years old in good health.

This clonotype showed up just a few times. A read error is possible here, since a much larger clone lies one base away. The chain carries TRBV7-2 and TRBJ2-7, with D perhaps matching TRBD1 (5 bases). Trimming removed 10 bases at V and 6 bases at J, with 19 bases between. The CDR3 sequence is 13 residues long. Germline assignment: CDR1 SGHTA and CDR2 FQGNSA. The CDR3 nucleotides read TGTGCCACCGCGCCGGGCAGGGTAGGCGAGCAGTACTTC. It yields the protein CATAPGRVGEQYF.

This clonotype has just one count. The chain couples TRBV28 to TRBJ2-3; D is unclear. CDR1 is MDHEN, CDR2 SYDVKM, per germline. The V end lost 7 bases, the J end lost 0 bases, and 17 bases lay between the germline ends. This CDR3 comprises 16 residues. The CDR3 loop is CASIKSSWSSTDTQYF. The DNA for the CDR3 is TGTGCCAGCATAAAATCGTCGTGGTCAAGCACAGATACGCAGTATTTT.

The CDR3 protein is CASSPLGTSRETQYF. The CDR3 bases are TGTGCCAGCAGCCCCCTCGGGACTAGCAGGGAGACCCAGTACTTC. The J gene is TRBJ2-5, the V gene TRBV11-2; 9 nucleotides align to TRBD2. The CDR3 length is 15 residues. V lost 5 bases, J lost 5 bases, and 9 bases stayed unmatched. CDR1 SGHAT and CDR2 FQNNGV come from the germline V gene.

In this sample, this clonotype turned up a few times. The chain combines TRBV29-1 with TRBJ1-4; possible D gene TRBD1, 5 bases. CDR1 SQVTM and CDR2 ANQGSEA come from the germline V gene. The CDR3 totals 14 residues. Trimming shortened V by 6 bases and J by 6 bases, and 17 bases separated the two germline ends. The DNA of the CDR3 is TGCAGCGTGGGGGAGGCGGGGGGGTATGAAAAACTGTTTTTT. As protein: CSVGEAGGYEKLFF.

The chain links TRBV7-3 to TRBJ2-3, with D unclear. The V and J ends lost 2 bases and 1 base respectively, with 10 bases between them. This CDR3 is 15 amino acids long. The germline gives CDR1 SGHTA, CDR2 FQGTGA. The CDR3: CASSLATPGTDTQYF. The DNA of the CDR3 is TGTGCCAGCAGCTTAGCAACTCCTGGCACAGATACGCAGTATTTT.

The rearrangement joins TRBV25-1 to TRBJ1-1; D possibly corresponds to TRBD1 (5 bases). CDR1 is MGHDK, CDR2 SYGVNS, per germline. The germline V and J ends were trimmed by 4 bases and 1 base, with 13 bases remaining between them. The CDR3 has 15 amino acids. The CDR3 DNA reads TGTGCCAGCAGTGCCTTGGTGGGGGGGAACACTGAAGCTTTCTTT. Its protein product is CASSALVGGNTEAFF.

The chain carries TRBV29-1 and TRBJ1-2; TRBD1 agrees at 8 bases. The CDR3 sequence is 15 residues long. Germline CDR1 reads SQVTM; CDR2 reads ANQGSEA. After removal of 7 bases from V and 0 bases from J, the junction contained 10 bases not matched to a gene. This chain's CDR3 is CSAPGQVGTNYGYTF. The CDR3 bases are TGCAGCGCCCCGGGACAGGTGGGGACTAACTATGGCTACACCTTC. Variable domain in full (rest from reference TRBV29-1 and TRBJ1-2): SAVISQKPSRDICQRGTSLTIQCQVDSQVTMMFWYRQQPGQSLTLIATANQGSEATYESGFVIDKFPISRPNLTFSTLTVSNMSPEDSSIYLCSAPGQVGTNYGYTFGSGTRLTVV.

This chain uses TRBV20-1 with TRBJ1-1; 11 bases align to TRBD1. CDR1 DFQATT and CDR2 SNEGSKA come from the germline V gene (reference sequence). CDR3 length: 15 amino acids. Trimming at V came to 6 bases and at J to 3 bases, leaving 9 bases not matched to a gene. The CDR3 nucleotides read TGCAGTGCCTCGGGACAGGGGGGAGTTCACACTGAAGCTTTCTTT. Translation gives CSASGQGGVHTEAFF.

Ten or more counts support this clonotype. The chain joins TRBV11-2 to TRBJ2-5, with TRBD1 matching 7 bases. V gave up 3 bases and J gave up 11 bases; unmatched junction bases: 6. Germline V gives CDR1 SGHAT, CDR2 FQNNGV. The length of the CDR3 is 12 residues. CDR3 sequence (DNA): TGTGCCAGCAGCTTTGACAGGGATGGGCAGTACTTC. Encoded protein: CASSFDRDGQYF.

The chain recombines TRBV7-2 with TRBJ2-5; 8 bases map to TRBD1. The J call may be wrong; the DNA end is better matched by TRBJ2-7. This CDR3 comprises 17 residues. Germline V gene data show CDR1 as SGHTA and CDR2 as FQGNSA. The CDR3 loop is CASSLLGGGQGSYEQYF. The CDR3 DNA is TGTGCCAGCAGCCTGTTGGGAGGTGGACAGGGTTCCTACGAGCAGTACTTC.

Comment on this clonotype: Sequence at one end of the junction differs from germline and may be a read error. The chain links TRBV6-4 to TRBJ2-2; D might be TRBD2 (6 bases). The length of the CDR3 is 15 residues. The germline gives CDR1 MRHNA, CDR2 SNTAGT. The CDR3 DNA reads as TGTGCCAGCAGTGAGGGGACTGTGAACACCGCGGAGCTGTTTTTT. Residues: CASSEGTVNTAELFF.

This sequence joins TRBV7-6 and TRBJ1-5; 10 bases fit TRBD1. The germline gives CDR1 SGHVS, CDR2 FNYEAQ. The CDR3 is 16 amino acids. J was trimmed by 2 bases and V by 5 bases; bases with no gene match: 6. CDR3: CASSARTGGRNQPQHF. In DNA, the CDR3 is TGTGCCAGCAGCGCCCGGACAGGGGGTCGCAATCAGCCCCAGCATTTT.

This clonotype was recorded at least ten times. The chain recombines TRBV7-2 with TRBJ2-3; unclear D gene. Germline CDR1 is SGHTA and CDR2 is FQGNSA. Trimming cost V 4 bases and J 7 bases, with 6 bases left between them. The CDR3 contains 11 residues. CDR3: CASSSLNTQYF. The DNA for the CDR3 is TGTGCCAGCAGCTCTCTGAATACGCAGTATTTT.

The chain combines TRBV13 with TRBJ2-5; TRBD1 might be the D (6 bases). This CDR3 is built from 14 residues. The ends were cut back, 4 bases at V and 1 base at J, with 10 bases in the middle. Germline V gene lookup returns CDR1 PRHDT and CDR2 FYEKMQ (reference sequence). The CDR3 loop is CASSSGTFQETQYF. CDR3 DNA: TGTGCCAGCAGCTCAGGGACATTCCAAGAGACCCAGTACTTC.

The chain joins TRBV20-1 to TRBJ2-1; TRBD1 agrees at 7 bases. The germline gives CDR1 DFQATT, CDR2 SNEGSKA (reference sequence). The CDR3 is 14 amino acids. The junction had 10 bases not matched to a gene; V was cut back by 5 bases and J by 6 bases. This chain's CDR3 is CSAGGQFLPNEQFF. The CDR3 DNA follows: TGCAGTGCTGGGGGACAGTTTCTCCCCAATGAGCAGTTCTTC.

The gene calls are TRBV7-2 and TRBJ2-1, with D perhaps matching TRBD2 (6 bases). Per the germline V gene, CDR1 is SGHTA and CDR2 is FQGNSA. Trimming removed 1 base from V and 12 bases from J, with 22 bases in between. The CDR3 runs to 16 residues. CDR3 DNA: TGTGCCAGCAGCTTAGGCGGGACGGACCCCCGTTCGTGGCAGTTCTTC. Protein product: CASSLGGTDPRSWQFF.

The V gene is TRBV20-1, the J gene TRBJ2-5; unclear D gene. TRBJ2-7 matches the DNA end more closely, so the J call is doubtful. There are 13 residues in the CDR3. Germline V CDR1 and CDR2: DFQATT, SNEGSKA (reference sequence). CDR3 protein: CSARDLQAYEQYF. The CDR3 nucleotides read TGCAGTGCTAGAGATCTCCAGGCCTACGAGCAGTACTTC.

V is TRBV29-1 and J is TRBJ2-3, with 9 nucleotides matching TRBD2. The J segment lost 3 bases and the V segment lost 4 bases, leaving 5 bases of the junction unmatched. The germline CDR1 and CDR2 sequences are SQVTM and ANQGSEA. The CDR3 runs to 14 residues. DNA of the CDR3: TGCAGCGTTGTGGCGGGGGGGCGGACAGATACGCAGTATTTT. This translates into CSVVAGGRTDTQYF.

This clonotype was detected many times. The chain links TRBV6-5 to TRBJ1-2; the D gene is possibly TRBD1 (6 bases). This CDR3 has 13 amino acids. Germline assignment: CDR1 MNHEY and CDR2 SVGAGI. V dropped 2 bases and J dropped 8 bases, with 12 bases sitting between them. CDR3 amino acids: CASSYTGTVGYTF. The CDR3 DNA reads TGTGCCAGCAGTTACACAGGGACTGTAGGCTACACCTTC.

The rearrangement links TRBV5-1 to TRBJ2-1; 12 bases are a match to TRBD2. The CDR3 consists of 15 residues. Germline CDR1 is SGHRS and CDR2 is YFSETQ. V lost 3 bases to trimming and J lost 6 bases; unmatched junction nucleotides: 4. CDR3 loop: CASSSRTSGVNEQFF. CDR3 bases: TGCGCCAGCAGCTCCCGGACTAGCGGGGTCAATGAGCAGTTCTTC.

The DNA for the CDR3 is TGCAGCGTTTTTAAAGGGGGCGACGAGCAGTACTTC. Protein: CSVFKGGDEQYF. This chain joins TRBV29-1 and TRBJ2-7, with 7 bases aligning to TRBD1. The CDR3 sequence is 12 residues long. Trimming removed 5 bases from V and 5 bases from J; junction bases left unmatched: 6. Per the germline V gene, CDR1 is SQVTM and CDR2 is ANQGSEA.

This clonotype occurred a few times. V gene TRBV21-1 combines with J gene TRBJ2-5; the D call of TRBD2 is as the table states it, not checked on the DNA. The J call may be incorrect, as the DNA end agrees better with TRBJ2-7. TRBV21-1 is a documented pseudogene. The CDR3 is 20 residues long. CDR3 coding DNA: TGTGCCAGCAGCAGGGACACCGGGACTAGCGGGAGGGCCAATGAATGCGAGCAGTACTTC. Translated: CASSRDTGTSGRANECEQYF.